The entry below describes one T cell receptor beta chain. Its binding antigen is unknown. Base qualities are not provided; no much larger clone lies one nucleotide away. A distance of 8 bases separates the germline ends of V and J, which lose 3 bases and 2 bases respectively. The germline V gene (reference sequence) specifies LNHDA as CDR1 and SQIVND as CDR2. Its CDR3 holds 13 amino acids, cysteine through phenylalanine. CDR3 DNA only is kept here, 39 bases in frame from base 1. The entry originates in a study of T cell responses to AZD1222 COVID-19 vaccine (dated by TCRdb to the early 2020s). In the study overall: TCR sequencing was performed for more than 230 trial participants, of whom some 200 were given two doses of AZD1222 and approximately 25 were given two doses of MenACWY control vaccine. Trial participants were enrolled by age into subgroups of 18-55, 56-69 and 70-plus years, and roughly 160, 29 and 62 TCR-sequenced participants, respectively, were included in these subgroups.

What the work shows at the level of the full study, not this receptor alone: Only five to seven AZD1222 recipients were SARS-CoV-2 seropositive at baseline, limiting conclusions about previously exposed vaccinees. Participants were mostly white British and included more females than males, and it was suggested by the authors that clonal diversity may have been underestimated. The 56-69-year group was small, and its depth increase did not reach significance, likely because of low power. Nearly half of unique spike-specific TCRs reportedly recognized epitopes outside regions mutated in the B.1.351 and B.1.1.7 variants. After two AZD1222 doses, spike-specific TCR breadth and depth were significantly higher than at day 0 and than in MenACWY recipients. Because no day 14 peak-response samples were available, repertoires were characterized only after the peak T cell response. Vaccine-associated CD4 TCRs spanned the whole spike protein, with dominant responses in regions 160-218 and 743-854.

The CDR3 regions of human TCRbeta chains were analyzed by immunosequencing. The paper's data handling went like this. TCRs in the repertoires were compared against a reference library of SARS-CoV-2-specific TCRs that had been generated with the MIRA antigen-specificity platform. Breadth meant the fraction of unique TCRs that were SARS-CoV-2-associated, whereas depth meant the fraction of total T cells that were SARS-CoV-2-associated. Using the MIRA data, each spike-specific TCR was mapped to the spike region that the TCR reacts to and placed in a CD4 or CD8 class. Log10-transformed breadth and depth values were compared by one-way ANOVA with Sidak's multiple comparisons tests. TCRdb carries this immuneACCESS record with in-frame sequences only. Its versions omit some clonotypes, under half of them owing to an unresolved V gene in the studies checked, with the rest unexplained. That table gives V, J and clone size, and the DNA gave D and trimming. This sample comprises fewer than 130,000 clones, about 90% of them detected only once. In total, the top ten clones hold about 16% of the sample.

Explained via the paper, the time point label denotes: about 28 days (+/-7) after the second vaccine dose. Because spike-specific TCR depth and breadth did not differ between the two schedules, AZD1222 recipients who got a second dose at roughly 4 weeks were pooled with those who got a second dose at roughly 12 weeks. The vaccinee samples were drawn from two UK trials, COV001 and COV002, one of which was a single-blind randomized controlled phase 2/3 trial testing AZD1222 (ChAdOx1 nCoV-19) in healthy adults. For TCRbeta chain sequencing, PBMC samples were collected from trial participants at day 0 and at day 28 after the second dose.

The receptor's source is an adult who received the AZD1222 COVID-19 vaccine. The chain is encoded by TRBV19 joined to TRBJ2-7; the D gene identity is not certain. Sequences were derived from peripheral blood, sampled 28 days after the second AZD1222 dose. The nucleotide sequence reads as follows: TGTGCCAGTAGTATTGTGCCGGCCTACGAGCAGTACTTC. Its protein product is CASSIVPAYEQYF.